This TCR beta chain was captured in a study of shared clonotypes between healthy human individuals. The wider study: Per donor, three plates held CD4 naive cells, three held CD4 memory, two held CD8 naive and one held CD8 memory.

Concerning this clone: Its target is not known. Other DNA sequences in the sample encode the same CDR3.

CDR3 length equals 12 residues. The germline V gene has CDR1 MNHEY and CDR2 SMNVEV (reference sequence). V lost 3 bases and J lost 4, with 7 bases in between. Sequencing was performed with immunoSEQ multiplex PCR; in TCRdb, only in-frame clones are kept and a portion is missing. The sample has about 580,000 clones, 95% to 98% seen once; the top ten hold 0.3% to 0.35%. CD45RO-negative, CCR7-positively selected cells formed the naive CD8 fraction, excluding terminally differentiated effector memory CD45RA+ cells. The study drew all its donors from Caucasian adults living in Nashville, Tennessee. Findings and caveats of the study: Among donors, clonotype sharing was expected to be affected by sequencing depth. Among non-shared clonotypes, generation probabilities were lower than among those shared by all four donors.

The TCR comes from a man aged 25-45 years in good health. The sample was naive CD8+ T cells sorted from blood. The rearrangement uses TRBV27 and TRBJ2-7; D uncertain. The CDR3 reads CASSLNSYEQYF. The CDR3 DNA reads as TGTGCCAGCAGTTTGAACTCGTACGAGCAGTACTTC.